This T cell receptor (beta chain) stems from a study of blood T cell repertoires in COVID-19. Study-wide context: The analysed material was cDNA or gDNA that came from T cells, B-cell-depleted T cells, or PBMCs.

In the original processing: Reference gene primer amplification gave estimated nucleated cell counts. The repertoire was sequenced with immunoSEQ multiplex PCR; TCRdb's copy has only in-frame clones and lacks some. The DNA gave D and trimming, while V, J and clone size come from that table. This sample carries 210,000 or so clones, around four fifths of them seen once, and the ten largest clones take 15% to 20%. V dropped 5 bases and J dropped 5 bases, with 18 bases sitting between them. CDR1 and CDR2 (germline): SGHNT, YENEEA. The CDR3 is 15 amino acids. The V and J genes are TRBV11-3 and TRBJ2-5; the D gene is possibly TRBD2 (6 bases). This receptor was obtained from a woman of 80 years or more with active or convalescent COVID-19. The sample was peripheral blood. Here the CDR3 DNA reads TGTGCCAGCAGCCCCGGCGGAGGGTCAGGGGAGACCCAGTACTTC. It is translated as CASSPGGGSGETQYF.